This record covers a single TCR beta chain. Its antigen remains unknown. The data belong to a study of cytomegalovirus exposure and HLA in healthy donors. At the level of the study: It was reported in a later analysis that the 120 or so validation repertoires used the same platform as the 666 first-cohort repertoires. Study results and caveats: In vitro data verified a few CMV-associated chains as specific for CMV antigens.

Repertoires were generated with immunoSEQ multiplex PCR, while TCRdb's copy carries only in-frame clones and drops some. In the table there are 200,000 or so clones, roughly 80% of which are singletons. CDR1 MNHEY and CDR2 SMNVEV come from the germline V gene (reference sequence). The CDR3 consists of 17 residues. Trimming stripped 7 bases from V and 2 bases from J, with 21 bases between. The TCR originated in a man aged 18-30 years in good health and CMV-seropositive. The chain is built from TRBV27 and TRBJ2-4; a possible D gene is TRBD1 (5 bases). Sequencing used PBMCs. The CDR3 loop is CASITPSPDSSKNIQYF. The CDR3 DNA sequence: TGTGCCAGCATCACCCCCTCACCTGACAGTTCCAAAAACATTCAGTACTTC.